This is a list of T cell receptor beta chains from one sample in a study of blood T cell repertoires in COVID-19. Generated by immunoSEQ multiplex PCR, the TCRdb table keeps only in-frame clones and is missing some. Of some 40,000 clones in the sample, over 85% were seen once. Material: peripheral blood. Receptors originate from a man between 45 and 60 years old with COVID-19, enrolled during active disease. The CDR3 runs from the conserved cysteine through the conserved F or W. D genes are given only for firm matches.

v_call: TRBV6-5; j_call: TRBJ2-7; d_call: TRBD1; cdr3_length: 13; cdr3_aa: CATTRTGAYEQYF
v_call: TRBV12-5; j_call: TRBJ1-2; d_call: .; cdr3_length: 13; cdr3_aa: CASDTGFDYGYTF
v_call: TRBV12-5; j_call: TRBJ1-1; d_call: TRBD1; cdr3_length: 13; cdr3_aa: CASGLQGSTEAFF
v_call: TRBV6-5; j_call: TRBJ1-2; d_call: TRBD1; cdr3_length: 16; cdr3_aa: CASSYIRTGGNYGYTF
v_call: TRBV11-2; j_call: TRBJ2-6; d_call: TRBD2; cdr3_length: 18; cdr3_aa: CASSSRGLTPSGANVLTF
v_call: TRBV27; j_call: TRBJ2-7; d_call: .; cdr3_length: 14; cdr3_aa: CASSFHGESYEQYF
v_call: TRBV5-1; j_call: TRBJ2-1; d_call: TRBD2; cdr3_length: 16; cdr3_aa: CASSKGTSGNYNEQFF
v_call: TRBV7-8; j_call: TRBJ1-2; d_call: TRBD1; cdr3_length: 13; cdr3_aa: CASSLAGGQASTF
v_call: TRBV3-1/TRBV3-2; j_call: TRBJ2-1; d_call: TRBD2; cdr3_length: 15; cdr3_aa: CASSQETSGSDEQFF
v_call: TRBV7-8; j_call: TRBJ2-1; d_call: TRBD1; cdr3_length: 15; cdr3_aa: CASTKGRQGSNEQFF
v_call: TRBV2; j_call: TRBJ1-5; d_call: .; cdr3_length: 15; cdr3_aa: CASSVQGIGNQPQHF
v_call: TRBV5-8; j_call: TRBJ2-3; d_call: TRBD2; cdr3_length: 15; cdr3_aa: CASSLGGSVEDTQYF
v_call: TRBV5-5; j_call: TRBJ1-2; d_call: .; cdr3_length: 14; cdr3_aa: CASSLARTLYGYTF
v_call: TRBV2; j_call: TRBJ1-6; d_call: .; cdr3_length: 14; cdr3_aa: CASSAKYYNSPLHF
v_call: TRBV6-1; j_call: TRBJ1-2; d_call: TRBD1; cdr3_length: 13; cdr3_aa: CASSEGTGTGYTF
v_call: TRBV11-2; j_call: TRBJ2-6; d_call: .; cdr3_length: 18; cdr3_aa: CASSSLRGLNSGANVLTF
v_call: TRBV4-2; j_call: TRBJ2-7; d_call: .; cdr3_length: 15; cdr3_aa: CASSPSGTYSYEQYF
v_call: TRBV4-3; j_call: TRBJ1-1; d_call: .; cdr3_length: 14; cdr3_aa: CASSQDFRNTEAFF
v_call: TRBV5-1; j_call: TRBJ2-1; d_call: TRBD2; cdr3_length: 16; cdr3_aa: CASSPNSGRNYNEQFF
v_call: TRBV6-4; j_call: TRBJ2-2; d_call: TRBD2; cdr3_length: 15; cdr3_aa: CASSGLAGVAGELFF
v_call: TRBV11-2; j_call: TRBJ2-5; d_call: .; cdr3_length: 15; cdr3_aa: CASSLAYSGEETQYF